The next 3 T cell receptor beta chains were all read from a single sample in a study of OX40 agonist ivuxolimab in advanced cancers. The table came from immunoSEQ multiplex PCR; TCRdb's copy has only in-frame clones and leaves some out. The sample holds 50,000 to 65,000 clones, approximately 80% seen once. The sample here was CD4+ or CD8+ T cells sorted from blood, taken in a trial of the OX40 agonist ivuxolimab. All receptors derive from an adult with an advanced solid tumor such as melanoma, head and neck, liver or kidney cancer.

The chain has TRBV6-1 and TRBJ1-2; no clear D. Germline CDR1 reads MNHNS; CDR2 reads SASEGT. The V end lost 4 bases, the J end lost 4 bases, and 7 bases lay between the germline ends. The CDR3 consists of 12 residues. CDR3 in DNA: TGTGCCAGCAGTGTGAAGAGCTATGGCTACACCTTC. It yields the protein CASSVKSYGYTF.

J is TRBJ2-6 and V is TRBV7-9, with 10 bases fitting TRBD1. Germline CDR1 reads SEHNR; CDR2 reads FQNEAQ (reference sequence). This CDR3 is built from 18 residues. V was pared by 5 bases and J by 1 base, with 8 bases of the junction left unmatched. The CDR3 DNA follows: TGTGCCAGCAGCCCGCTGACAGGGGGCGCTTCTGGGGCCAACGTCCTGACTTTC. Its translation is CASSPLTGGASGANVLTF.

The rearrangement uses TRBV30 and TRBJ2-2; 11 bases are a match to TRBD2. The germline V gene encodes CDR1 GTSNPN and CDR2 SVGIG (reference sequence). The CDR3 is 13 amino acids. Here the CDR3 DNA reads TGTGCTAGCGGGAGGGCTGACACCGGGGAGCTGTTTTTT. Residues: CASGRADTGELFF.